The 14 T cell receptor beta chains below all came from one sample that was sequenced in a study of T cell repertoires in cytomegalovirus infection (dated by TCRdb to between 2018 and 2020). TCRdb records Illumina HiSeq 1500 as the sequencer. In-frame beta chains were kept once TCRdb had trimmed the public reads at Q25 with fastp and called clones with MiXCR. Records with the same CDR3 protein are collapsed into one entry carrying the most frequent genes and DNA. The sample records about 490,000 distinct CDR3 sequences, 11% of which are singletons. The ten largest clones represent roughly a tenth of the sample. The source material was PBMCs. The source of these receptors is a human donor in good health (CMV status not recorded). Some clones in this sample may be carry-over from other donors' samples.

This clonotype was seen repeatedly, ten times or more. The rearrangement uses TRBV9 and TRBJ2-2; 11 bases agree with TRBD2. The CDR3 runs 19 residues. The J segment lost 8 bases and the V segment lost 4 bases, leaving 19 bases of the junction unmatched. Germline V gives CDR1 SGDLS, CDR2 YYNGEE. For the CDR3, the DNA is TGTGCCAGCAGCTCAACCATAAAAGAGGGGGGACTAGCGGATGGGGAGCTGTTTTTT. The encoded protein is CASSSTIKEGGLADGELFF.

This clonotype was seen ten or more times. The chain has TRBV7-2 and TRBJ2-7; 9 bases agree with TRBD2. The germline gives CDR1 SGHTA, CDR2 FQGNSA. This CDR3 has 14 residues. J was trimmed by 4 bases and V by 5 bases; bases with no gene match: 6. The CDR3 region is CASSRAGGGYEQYF. The CDR3 DNA reads as TGTGCCAGCAGCCGAGCGGGGGGAGGGTACGAGCAGTACTTC.

Comment on this clonotype: One base away lies a much larger clone, so this may be a sequencing read error. The gene calls are TRBV20-1 and TRBJ2-5; D gene uncertain. Germline V CDR1 and CDR2: DFQATT, SNEGSKA (reference sequence). The CDR3 has 13 residues. The CDR3 here is CSFRPDNQETQYF. DNA of the CDR3: TGCAGCTTTCGTCCAGACAACCAAGAGACCCAGTACTTC.

This clonotype has at least ten counts. V is TRBV12-5 and J is TRBJ2-3; TRBD1 is a possible D gene (6 bases). V was clipped by 1 base and J by 4 bases, with 6 bases between them. Germline loops: CDR1 LGHNT, CDR2 FRNRAP. This CDR3 has 13 amino acids. CDR3 amino acids: CASGLGQADTQYF. The CDR3 DNA sequence: TGTGCTAGTGGTTTGGGACAGGCAGATACGCAGTATTTT.

DNA of the CDR3: TGCAGTGCTAAAAGGGGGTCCCCCACAGATACGCAGTATTTT. Protein sequence: CSAKRGSPTDTQYF. The chain employs TRBV20-1 and TRBJ2-3; tentatively, D is TRBD1 (6 bases). This CDR3 has 14 amino acids. CDR1 is DFQATT, CDR2 SNEGSKA, per germline (reference sequence). V lost 4 bases and J lost 2, with 13 bases in between.

A few counts support this clonotype. The chain combines TRBV10-3 with TRBJ1-2; D is unclear. There are 13 residues in the CDR3. V was pared by 2 bases and J by 8 bases, with 12 bases between. Looked up from germline, CDR1 is ENHRY and CDR2 is SYGVKD. The CDR3, as DNA: TGTGCCATCAGTGAGGGTCCCCCGGGAGGCTACACCTTC. Protein product: CAISEGPPGGYTF.

This clonotype was seen repeatedly, ten times or more. The rearrangement uses TRBV12-3 or TRBV12-4 and TRBJ1-1; D remains ambiguous. This CDR3 comprises 14 residues. Trimming took off 5 bases at V and 0 bases at J, with 10 bases between the two ends. CDR3 sequence: CASSRTDMNTEAFF. CDR3 DNA sequence: TGTGCCAGCAGTCGAACAGATATGAACACTGAAGCTTTCTTT.

This clonotype appeared a few times. The gene calls are TRBV4-2 and TRBJ2-7; D is possibly TRBD2 (6 bases). Trimming took 6 bases from V and 5 from J, leaving 8 bases between them. The CDR3 has 11 residues. Germline V gene lookup returns CDR1 LGHNA and CDR2 YNFKEQ. The CDR3 region is CASRGGNEQYF. The CDR3 DNA is TGTGCCAGCAGGGGAGGAAACGAGCAGTACTTC.

About this clonotype: A much larger clonotype is one base distant, so this may be a read error. The conserved closing phenylalanine or tryptophan is absent in this CDR3, likely reflecting a read error. The V and J genes are TRBV20-1 and TRBJ1-5, with D perhaps matching TRBD1 (5 bases). The germline V and J ends were trimmed by 2 bases and 7 bases, with 9 bases remaining between them. Germline CDR1 and CDR2: DFQATT and SNEGSKA (reference sequence). The length of the CDR3 is 12 residues. As DNA, the CDR3 is TGCAGTGCTAGACGCCAGGGACAGCCCCAGCATTAT. Residues: CSARRQGQPQHY.

This chain joins TRBV6-1 and TRBJ2-5, with unresolved D. The CDR3 extends over 14 amino acids. The germline V and J ends were trimmed by 2 bases and 5 bases, with 12 bases remaining between them. The germline V gene has CDR1 MNHNS and CDR2 SASEGT. The CDR3 loop reads CASSERWLVETQYF. The CDR3 DNA reads as TGTGCCAGCAGTGAACGGTGGTTAGTTGAGACCCAGTACTTC.

CDR3 bases: TGCAGTGCTCGCCCGACAGGGATCGCCGGGGAGCTGTTTTTT. This gives the protein CSARPTGIAGELFF. The V and J genes are TRBV20-1 and TRBJ2-2; 7 nucleotides align to TRBD1. Losses at the gene ends were 5 bases for V and 6 bases for J; bases not matched to a gene: 9. Germline V gives CDR1 DFQATT, CDR2 SNEGSKA (reference sequence). The CDR3 length is 14 residues.

The chain couples TRBV5-6 to TRBJ2-5, with 9 bases fitting TRBD1. Germline V CDR1 and CDR2: SGHDT, YYEEEE. V shed 4 bases, J shed 2 bases, and the junction held 6 bases outside the gene matches. CDR3 length equals 15 residues. The CDR3 spells CASSGGQGPQETQYF. The CDR3, as DNA: TGTGCCAGCAGCGGCGGACAGGGGCCACAAGAGACCCAGTACTTC. Full variable domain (missing parts from reference TRBV5-6 and TRBJ2-5): DAGVTQSPTHLIKTRGQQVTLRCSPKSGHDTVSWYQQALGQGPQFIFQYYEEEERQRGNFPDRFSGHQFPNYSSELNVNALLLGDSALYLCASSGGQGPQETQYFGPGTRLLVL.

At least ten counts were recorded for this clonotype. This chain joins TRBV6-5 and TRBJ2-1; D uncertain. The CDR3 is 14 residues long. CDR1 and CDR2 (germline): MNHEY, SVGAGI. The V end lost 7 bases, the J end lost 4 bases, and 14 bases lay between the germline ends. In nucleotides, the CDR3 is TGTGCCAGCAAAATTCGTGGGCATTACAATGAGCAGTTCTTC. It specifies CASKIRGHYNEQFF.

This clonotype has ten or more counts. V is TRBV7-6 and J is TRBJ2-2; a possible D gene is TRBD1 (7 bases). Germline V lookup: CDR1 SGHVS, CDR2 FNYEAQ. This CDR3 contains 17 residues. The V gene lost 2 bases and the J gene lost 2 bases, with 15 bases spanning the gap. CDR3 coding DNA: TGTGCCAGCAGCTTATATGGCGGGACAGTTAACACCGGGGAGCTGTTTTTT. This encodes CASSLYGGTVNTGELFF.